A single TCR beta chain is shown here with its context. Its antigen is undetermined. Per germline, CDR1 SGHTA and CDR2 FQGNSA. Trimming took 5 bases from V and 7 from J; bases not matched to a gene: 13. The length of the CDR3 is 15 residues. This entry belongs to a study of OX40 agonist ivuxolimab in advanced cancers. Profiled with immunoSEQ multiplex PCR; TCRdb holds only in-frame clones, not every one. The table shows around 50,000 clones, with 80% to 90% occurring only once. Systemic immunosuppression or autoimmune disease history was grounds to exclude patients. Sampled blood was obtained at baseline, cycle 4 day 1, and cycle 7 day 1. Study-wide findings and caveats: The investigators did not determine what antigen specificity the expanded peripheral T cells had. Among the nonresponders, some also had low normalized T-cell clonal expansion.

J is TRBJ2-7 and V is TRBV7-2; 8 bases are shared with TRBD2. Sequences were derived from CD4+ or CD8+ T cells sorted from blood, sampled in a trial of the OX40 agonist ivuxolimab. The receptor was derived from an adult with an advanced solid tumor such as melanoma, head and neck, liver or kidney cancer. The DNA for the CDR3 is TGTGCCAGCAGCCCTACTGGACTAGCCCCTAAGGAGCAGTACTTC. Its protein is CASSPTGLAPKEQYF.